What follows are 21 T cell receptor beta chains derived from one specimen sequenced in a study of cytomegalovirus exposure and HLA in healthy donors. Amplification used 60 Vbeta primers and 13 Jbeta primers. Sequenced by immunoSEQ multiplex PCR; TCRdb stores in-frame clones only, minus some. This sample has about 88,000 clones, with 90% found just once. Source material: PBMCs. These receptors were taken from a man aged 18 to 30 in good health and CMV-seronegative.

The chain is built from TRBV7-8 and TRBJ2-1, with D possibly being TRBD1 (6 bases). With 5 bases removed from V and 3 bases from J, the gap between germline ends came to 11 bases. The germline gives CDR1 SGHVS, CDR2 FQNEAQ. This CDR3 region has 14 residues. This chain's CDR3 is CASSPRGNYNEQFF. The CDR3 DNA follows: TGTGCCAGCAGCCCCAGGGGAAACTACAATGAGCAGTTCTTC.

J is TRBJ2-4 and V is TRBV5-8; tentative D call: TRBD1 (5 bases). Germline V gene data show CDR1 as SGHTS and CDR2 as YDEGEE. This CDR3 spans 17 amino acids. Trimming removed 3 bases at V and 6 bases at J, with 22 bases between. The CDR3 bases are TGTGCCAGCAGCTCCGCTGGGGCAGTGGGAATGGGAAACATTCAGTACTTC. It translates to CASSSAGAVGMGNIQYF. The full variable domain, with the rest looked up from reference TRBV5-8 and TRBJ2-4, is EAGVTQSPTHLIKTRGQQATLRCSPISGHTSVYWYQQALGLGLQFLLWYDEGEERNRGNFPPRFSGRQFPNYSSELNVNALELEDSALYLCASSSAGAVGMGNIQYFGAGTRLSVL.

The chain recombines TRBV25-1 with TRBJ2-3; 9 bases agree with TRBD1. The germline gives CDR1 MGHDK, CDR2 SYGVNS. V was clipped by 6 bases and J by 3 bases; unmatched bases: 7. The CDR3 sequence is 15 residues long. The CDR3 sequence is CASSPRDRVTDTQYF. CDR3 in DNA: TGTGCCAGCAGCCCGAGGGACAGGGTGACAGATACGCAGTATTTT.

The chain couples TRBV2 to TRBJ1-2; no clear D gene. The CDR3 consists of 13 residues. Germline V gene lookup returns CDR1 SNHLY and CDR2 FYNNEI. Trimming took 4 bases from V and 4 from J, leaving 10 bases between them. CDR3 residues: CASSGEVTYGYTF. In DNA, the CDR3 is TGTGCCAGCAGTGGAGAGGTAACCTATGGCTACACCTTC.

Details on this clone: A read error may produce the germline difference seen at one junction end. The J gene is TRBJ1-3, the V gene TRBV6-1; TRBD1 aligns across 9 bases. Germline loops: CDR1 MNHNS, CDR2 SASEGT. This CDR3 is built from 15 residues. The CDR3 coding sequence is TGTGCCAGCAGAAGGACAGGGGAGATTGGATACACCATATATTTT. This translates into CASRRTGEIGYTIYF.

The chain uses TRBV25-1 and TRBJ2-3; 9 positions agree with TRBD1. The CDR3 is 15 amino acids. Germline V gene lookup returns CDR1 MGHDK and CDR2 SYGVNS. J lost 1 base, V lost 6 bases, and 5 bases had no gene match. CDR3 amino acids: CASSPNRGRTDTQYF. Here the CDR3 DNA reads TGTGCCAGCAGCCCCAACAGGGGGCGCACAGATACGCAGTATTTT.

The DNA of the CDR3 is TGTGCCAGCTCCTACGGATTTACTTTCGGTGGACAGGCGGGCGAAAAACTGTTTTTT. This gives the protein CASSYGFTFGGQAGEKLFF. The chain employs TRBV27 and TRBJ1-4; 7 nucleotides agree with TRBD1. This CDR3 region has 19 residues. Germline V gene lookup returns CDR1 MNHEY and CDR2 SMNVEV (reference sequence). The V and J ends lost 8 bases and 8 bases, in that order; junction bases with no gene match: 26.

The J gene is TRBJ1-2, the V gene TRBV6-5; D is unclear. Trimming cost V 2 bases and J 2 bases, with 6 bases left between them. Germline CDR1 is MNHEY and CDR2 is SVGAGI. The CDR3 extends over 13 amino acids. The CDR3 loop reads CASSYQRNYGYTF. CDR3 nucleotide sequence: TGTGCCAGCAGTTACCAGAGGAACTATGGCTACACCTTC.

The CDR3 loop reads CASSHIPSLAEYEQYF. As DNA, the CDR3 is TGCGCCAGCAGCCACATCCCGTCACTAGCGGAGTACGAGCAGTACTTC. This chain links TRBV4-1 with TRBJ2-5; 8 bases are a match to TRBD2. The J call may not be correct, given that the DNA end is closer to TRBJ2-7. Germline CDR1 reads MGHRA; CDR2 reads YSYEKL. This CDR3 contains 16 residues.

The V gene is TRBV28, the J gene TRBJ1-4; D uncertain. CDR3 size: 12 residues. CDR1 MDHEN and CDR2 SYDVKM come from the germline V gene. V shed 2 bases and J shed 8 bases, with 6 bases lying between them. The CDR3 sequence: CASSLLREKLFF. CDR3 nucleotide sequence: TGTGCCAGCAGTTTACTGCGAGAAAAACTGTTTTTT.

Concerning this clone: The sample has other DNA sequences that encode this CDR3 too. The V gene is TRBV30, the J gene TRBJ1-4, with 10 bases matching TRBD1. With 0 bases clipped from V and 4 bases from J, the junction kept 5 bases outside the gene matches. Germline V gene data show CDR1 as GTSNPN and CDR2 as SVGIG (reference sequence). The length of the CDR3 is 16 residues. The CDR3 bases are TGTGCCTGGAGTGTACCGGGACAGGGGTATAATGAAAAACTGTTTTTT. This encodes CAWSVPGQGYNEKLFF.

The genes are TRBV18 and TRBJ2-7; possible D gene TRBD1, 5 bases. This CDR3 comprises 13 residues. Germline-derived CDR1 and CDR2 are KGHSH and LQKENI. V lost 3 bases, J lost 7 bases, and 13 bases lay in between. As DNA, the CDR3 is TGTGCCAGCTCACCGGGCAGGGCGTTAGAGCAGTACTTC. It is translated as CASSPGRALEQYF. Based on the CDR3 plus reference TRBV18 and TRBJ2-7, the full variable domain is NAGVMQNPRHLVRRRGQEARLRCSPMKGHSHVYWYRQLPEEGLKFMVYLQKENIIDESGMPKERFSAEFPKEGPSILRIQQVVRGDSAAYFCASSPGRALEQYFGPGTRLTVT.

V gene TRBV15 combines with J gene TRBJ2-2; 9 bases are a match to TRBD2. The CDR3 covers 17 residues. The V and J ends lost 5 bases and 3 bases, in that order; junction bases with no gene match: 10. The germline gives CDR1 LNHNV, CDR2 YYDKDF (reference sequence). The CDR3, as DNA: TGTGCCACCAGCTCCCCACCGACTAGCGGAGACACCGGGGAGCTGTTTTTT. Its protein is CATSSPPTSGDTGELFF.

The chain combines TRBV6-5 with TRBJ2-1, with TRBD1 as a possible D gene (6 bases). CDR3 length equals 12 residues. Germline assignment: CDR1 MNHEY and CDR2 SVGAGI. V shed 6 bases and J shed 4 bases, with 7 bases lying between them. CDR3 amino acids: CASRDRYNEQFF. The CDR3 nucleotides are TGTGCCAGCAGGGACAGATACAATGAGCAGTTCTTC.

The chain carries TRBV7-8 and TRBJ1-2; 11 positions match TRBD1. Germline V CDR1 and CDR2: SGHVS, FQNEAQ. The length of the CDR3 is 18 residues. V shed 5 bases, J shed 4 bases, and the junction held 15 bases outside the gene matches. CDR3 loop: CASSLSPGQGVYGYGYTF. In DNA form, the CDR3 reads TGTGCCAGCAGCCTTTCTCCGGGACAGGGGGTATATGGCTATGGCTACACCTTC.

The chain couples TRBV29-1 to TRBJ2-7; weak D call: TRBD1 (5 bases). The germline V gene has CDR1 SQVTM and CDR2 ANQGSEA. V shed 5 bases and J shed 5 bases, with 10 bases lying between them. This CDR3 region has 11 residues. The CDR3 loop reads CSVRQGDEQYF. In nucleotides, the CDR3 is TGCAGCGTTCGGCAGGGTGACGAGCAGTACTTC.

The V call is TRBV5-1, the J call TRBJ2-2; possibly TRBD2 for D (7 bases). CDR3 length: 14 residues. V lost 6 bases to trimming and J lost 4 bases, with 13 bases between them. Germline CDR1 and CDR2: SGHRS and YFSETQ. Here the CDR3 reads CASNLGGPTGELFF. The CDR3 nucleotides are TGCGCCAGCAACCTGGGGGGGCCCACCGGGGAGCTGTTTTTT.

This rearrangement joins TRBV7-8 to TRBJ2-5, with 10 positions matching TRBD2. The J call may not be correct, given that the DNA end is closer to TRBJ2-7. Germline CDR1 and CDR2: SGHVS and FQNEAQ. CDR3 length: 14 amino acids. The CDR3 DNA follows: TGTGCCAGCAGCTTACTAGCGGGAGTTTACGAGCAGTACTTC. Its translation is CASSLLAGVYEQYF.

The chain combines TRBV27 with TRBJ1-5; no definite D call. The CDR3 is 15 residues long. V lost 0 bases and J lost 6, with 12 bases in between. Germline-derived CDR1 and CDR2 are MNHEY and SMNVEV (reference sequence). The CDR3 spells CASSLSGSSGQPQHF. CDR3 bases: TGTGCCAGCAGTTTATCTGGGTCTTCGGGTCAGCCCCAGCATTTT.

The chain recombines TRBV28 with TRBJ1-2; maybe TRBD1 (5 bases). This CDR3 has 13 residues. V was pared by 6 bases and J by 7 bases, with 15 bases between. Germline loops: CDR1 MDHEN, CDR2 SYDVKM. The CDR3, as DNA: TGTGCCAGCAGCCAGCCTCCTCAGGGTGGCTACACCTTC. As protein: CASSQPPQGGYTF.

The genes are TRBV10-3 and TRBJ2-3; no firm D call. The CDR3 runs to 15 residues. Germline values: CDR1 ENHRY, CDR2 SYGVKD. V lost 10 bases and J 0 bases, leaving 17 bases between the germline ends. In nucleotides, the CDR3 is TGTGCCAACAGAGCCAGCGCCATGAGCACAGATACGCAGTATTTT. It codes for CANRASAMSTDTQYF.